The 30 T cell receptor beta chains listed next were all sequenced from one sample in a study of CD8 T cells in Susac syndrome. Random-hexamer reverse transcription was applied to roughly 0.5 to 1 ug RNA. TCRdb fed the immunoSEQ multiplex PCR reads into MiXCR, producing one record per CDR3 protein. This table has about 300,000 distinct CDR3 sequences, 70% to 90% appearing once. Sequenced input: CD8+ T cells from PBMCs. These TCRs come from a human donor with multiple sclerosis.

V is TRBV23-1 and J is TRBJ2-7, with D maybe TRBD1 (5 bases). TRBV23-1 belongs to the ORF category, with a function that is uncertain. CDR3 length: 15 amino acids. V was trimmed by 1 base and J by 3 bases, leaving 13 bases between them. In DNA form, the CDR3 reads TGCGCCAGCAGTCAATTCAAGGCAGGGAACTACGAGCAGTACTTC. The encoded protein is CASSQFKAGNYEQYF.

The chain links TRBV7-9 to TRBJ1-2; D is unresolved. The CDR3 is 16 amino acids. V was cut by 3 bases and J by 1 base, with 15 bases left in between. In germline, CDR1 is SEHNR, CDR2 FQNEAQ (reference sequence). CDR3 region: CASSLGSSTLNYGYTF. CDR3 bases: TGTGCCAGCAGCTTGGGCAGTTCTACACTTAACTATGGCTACACCTTC.

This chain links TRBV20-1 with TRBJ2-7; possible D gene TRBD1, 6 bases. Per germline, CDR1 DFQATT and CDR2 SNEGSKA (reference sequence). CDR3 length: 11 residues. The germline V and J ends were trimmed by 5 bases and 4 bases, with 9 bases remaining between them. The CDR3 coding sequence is TGCAGTGCTTCCCAGGGGTACGAGCAGTACTTC. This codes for CSASQGYEQYF.

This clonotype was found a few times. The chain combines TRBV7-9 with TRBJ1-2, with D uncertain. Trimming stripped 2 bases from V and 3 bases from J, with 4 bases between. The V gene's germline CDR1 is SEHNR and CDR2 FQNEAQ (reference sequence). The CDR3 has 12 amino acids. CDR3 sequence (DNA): TGTGCCAGCAGCTTAAGTGACTATGGCTACACCTTC. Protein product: CASSLSDYGYTF.

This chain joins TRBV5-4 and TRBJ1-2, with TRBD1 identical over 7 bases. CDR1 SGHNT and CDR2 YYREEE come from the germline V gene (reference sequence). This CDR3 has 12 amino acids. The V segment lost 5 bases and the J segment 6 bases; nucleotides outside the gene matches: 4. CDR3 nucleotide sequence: TGTGCCAGCAGTTCTCAGGGGGATGGCTACACCTTC. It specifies CASSSQGDGYTF. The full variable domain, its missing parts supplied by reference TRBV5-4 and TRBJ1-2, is ETGVTQSPTHLIKTRGQQVTLRCSSQSGHNTVSWYQQALGQGPQFIFQYYREEENGRGNFPPRFSGLQFPNYSSELNVNALELDDSALYLCASSSQGDGYTFGSGTRLTVV.

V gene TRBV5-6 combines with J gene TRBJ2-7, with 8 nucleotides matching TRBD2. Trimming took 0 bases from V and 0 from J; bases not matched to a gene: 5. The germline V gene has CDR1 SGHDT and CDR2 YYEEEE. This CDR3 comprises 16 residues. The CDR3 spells CASSLGASGLSYEQYF. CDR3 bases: TGTGCCAGCAGCTTGGGGGCTAGCGGGCTCTCCTACGAGCAGTACTTC.

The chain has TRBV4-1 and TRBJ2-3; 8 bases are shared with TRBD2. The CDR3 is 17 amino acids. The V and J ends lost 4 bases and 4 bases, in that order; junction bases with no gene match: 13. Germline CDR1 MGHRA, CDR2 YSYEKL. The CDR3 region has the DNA TGCGCCAGCAGCCCCCGACCCCCAGCGGGAGTTGCAGATACGCAGTATTTT. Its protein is CASSPRPPAGVADTQYF.

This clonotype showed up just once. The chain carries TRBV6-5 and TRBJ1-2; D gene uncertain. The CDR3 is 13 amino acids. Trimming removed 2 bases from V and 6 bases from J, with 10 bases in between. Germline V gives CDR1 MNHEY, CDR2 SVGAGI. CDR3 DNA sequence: TGTGCCAGCAGTTACGGGCCGGCCAATGGCTACACCTTC. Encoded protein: CASSYGPANGYTF.

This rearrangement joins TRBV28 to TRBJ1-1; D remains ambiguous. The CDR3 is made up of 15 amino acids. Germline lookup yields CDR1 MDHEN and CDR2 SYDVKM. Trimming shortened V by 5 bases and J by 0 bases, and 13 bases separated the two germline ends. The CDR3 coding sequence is TGTGCCAGCAGTAAATACGCAGGCATGAACACTGAAGCTTTCTTT. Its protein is CASSKYAGMNTEAFF.

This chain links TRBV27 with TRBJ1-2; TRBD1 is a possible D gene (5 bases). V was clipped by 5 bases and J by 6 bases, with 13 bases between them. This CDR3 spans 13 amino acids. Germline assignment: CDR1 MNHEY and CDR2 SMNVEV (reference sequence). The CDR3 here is CASSIDPGHGYTF. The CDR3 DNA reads TGTGCCAGCAGTATCGATCCAGGGCATGGCTACACCTTC.

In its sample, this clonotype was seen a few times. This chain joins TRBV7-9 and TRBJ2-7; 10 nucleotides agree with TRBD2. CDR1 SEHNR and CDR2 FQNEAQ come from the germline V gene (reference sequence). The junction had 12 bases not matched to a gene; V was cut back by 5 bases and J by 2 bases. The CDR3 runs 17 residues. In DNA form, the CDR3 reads TGTGCCAGCAGCCCTGGCCGACTAGCGGGCTTTCCCTACGAGCAGTACTTC. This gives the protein CASSPGRLAGFPYEQYF.

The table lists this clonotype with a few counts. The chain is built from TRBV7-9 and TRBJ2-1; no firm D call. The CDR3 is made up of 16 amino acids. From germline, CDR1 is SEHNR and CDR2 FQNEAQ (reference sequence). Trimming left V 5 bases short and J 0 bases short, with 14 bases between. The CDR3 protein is CASSPRLASSYNEQFF. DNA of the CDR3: TGTGCCAGCAGCCCCAGACTGGCGAGCTCCTACAATGAGCAGTTCTTC.

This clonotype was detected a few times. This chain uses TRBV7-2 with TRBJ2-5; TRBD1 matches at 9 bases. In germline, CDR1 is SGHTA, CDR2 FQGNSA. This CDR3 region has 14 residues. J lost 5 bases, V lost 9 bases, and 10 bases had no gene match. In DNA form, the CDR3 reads TGTGCCAGTGGGGACAGGGAAGAAGGGGAGACCCAGTACTTC. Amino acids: CASGDREEGETQYF.

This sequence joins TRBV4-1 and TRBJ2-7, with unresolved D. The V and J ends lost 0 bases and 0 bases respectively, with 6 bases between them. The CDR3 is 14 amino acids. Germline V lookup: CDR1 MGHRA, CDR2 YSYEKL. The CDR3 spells CASSQEVPSYEQYF. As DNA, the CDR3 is TGCGCCAGCAGCCAAGAAGTTCCCTCCTACGAGCAGTACTTC.

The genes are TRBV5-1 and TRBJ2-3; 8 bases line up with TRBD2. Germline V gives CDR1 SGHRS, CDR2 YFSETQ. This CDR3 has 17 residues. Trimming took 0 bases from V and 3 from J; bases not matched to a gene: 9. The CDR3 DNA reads TGCGCCAGCAGCTTGGAGTTTCCGGGACTAGGTACAGATACGCAGTATTTT. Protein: CASSLEFPGLGTDTQYF.

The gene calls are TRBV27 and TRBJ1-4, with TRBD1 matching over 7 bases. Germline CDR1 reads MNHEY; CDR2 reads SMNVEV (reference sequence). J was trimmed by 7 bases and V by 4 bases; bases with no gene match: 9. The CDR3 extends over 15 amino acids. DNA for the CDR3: TGTGCCAGCAGTTCAGAACAGGGGTATTTTGAAAAACTGTTTTTT. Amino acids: CASSSEQGYFEKLFF.

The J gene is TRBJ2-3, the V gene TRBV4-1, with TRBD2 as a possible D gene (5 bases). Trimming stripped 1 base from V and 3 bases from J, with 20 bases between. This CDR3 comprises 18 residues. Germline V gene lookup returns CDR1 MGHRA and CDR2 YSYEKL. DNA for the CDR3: TGCGCCAGCAGCCAAGTCTCGGGTGAGGGCGGTTTAACAGATACGCAGTATTTT. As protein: CASSQVSGEGGLTDTQYF.

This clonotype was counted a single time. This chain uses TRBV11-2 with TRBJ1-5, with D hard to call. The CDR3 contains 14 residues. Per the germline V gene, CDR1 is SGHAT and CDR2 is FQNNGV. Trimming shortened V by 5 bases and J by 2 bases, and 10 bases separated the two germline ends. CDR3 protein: CASSHPEGNQPQHF. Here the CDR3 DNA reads TGTGCCAGCAGCCATCCGGAAGGCAATCAGCCCCAGCATTTT.

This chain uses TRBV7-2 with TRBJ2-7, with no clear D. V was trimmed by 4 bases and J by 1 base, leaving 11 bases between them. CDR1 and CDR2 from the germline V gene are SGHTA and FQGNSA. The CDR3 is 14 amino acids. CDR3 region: CASSSQLGSYEQYF. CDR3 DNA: TGTGCCAGCAGCTCCCAGTTGGGGTCCTACGAGCAGTACTTC.

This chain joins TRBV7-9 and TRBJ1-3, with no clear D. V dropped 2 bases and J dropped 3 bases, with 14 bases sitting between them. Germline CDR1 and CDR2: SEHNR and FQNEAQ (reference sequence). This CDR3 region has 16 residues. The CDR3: CASSLQSPGIGNTIYF. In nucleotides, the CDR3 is TGTGCCAGCAGCTTACAGTCTCCGGGCATTGGAAACACCATATATTTT. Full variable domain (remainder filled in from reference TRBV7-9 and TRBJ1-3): DTGVSQNPRHKITKRGQNVTFRCDPISEHNRLYWYRQTLGQGPEFLTYFQNEAQLEKSRLLSDRFSAERPKGSFSTLEIQRTEQGDSAMYLCASSLQSPGIGNTIYFGEGSWLTVV.

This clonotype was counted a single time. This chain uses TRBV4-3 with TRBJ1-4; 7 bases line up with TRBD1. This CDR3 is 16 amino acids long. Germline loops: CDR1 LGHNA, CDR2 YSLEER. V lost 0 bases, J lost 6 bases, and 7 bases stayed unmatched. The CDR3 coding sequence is TGCGCCAGCAGCCAAGAGTTGGGCAGGGGGGATGAAAAACTGTTTTTT. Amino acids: CASSQELGRGDEKLFF.

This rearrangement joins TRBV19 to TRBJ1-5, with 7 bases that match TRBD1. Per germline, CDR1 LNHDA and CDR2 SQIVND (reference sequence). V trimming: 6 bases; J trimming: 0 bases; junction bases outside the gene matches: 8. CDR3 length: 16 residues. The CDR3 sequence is CASSIDREYSNQPQHF. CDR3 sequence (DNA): TGTGCCAGTAGCATTGACAGGGAATATAGCAATCAGCCCCAGCATTTT. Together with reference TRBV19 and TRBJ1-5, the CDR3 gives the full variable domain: DGGITQSPKYLFRKEGQNVTLSCEQNLNHDAMYWYRQDPGQGLRLIYYSQIVNDFQKGDIAEGYSVSREKKESFPLTVTSAQKNPTAFYLCASSIDREYSNQPQHFGDGTRLSIL.

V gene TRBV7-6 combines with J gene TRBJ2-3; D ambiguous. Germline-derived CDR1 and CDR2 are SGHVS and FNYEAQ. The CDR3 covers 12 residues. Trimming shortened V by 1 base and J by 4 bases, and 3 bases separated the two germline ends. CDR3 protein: CASSLVADTQYF. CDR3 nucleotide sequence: TGTGCCAGCAGCTTAGTTGCAGATACGCAGTATTTT. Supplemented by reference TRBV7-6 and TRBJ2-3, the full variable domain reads GAGVSQSPRYKVTKRGQDVALRCDPISGHVSLYWYRQALGQGPEFLTYFNYEAQQDKSGLPNDRFSAERPEGSISTLTIQRTEQRDSAMYRCASSLVADTQYFGPGTRLTVL.

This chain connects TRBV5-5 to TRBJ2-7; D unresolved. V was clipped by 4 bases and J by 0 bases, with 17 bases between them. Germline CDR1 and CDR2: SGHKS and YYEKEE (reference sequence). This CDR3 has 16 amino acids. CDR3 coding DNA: TGTGCCAGCAGCCCCACGGACGTCCGAAACTCCTACGAGCAGTACTTC. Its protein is CASSPTDVRNSYEQYF.

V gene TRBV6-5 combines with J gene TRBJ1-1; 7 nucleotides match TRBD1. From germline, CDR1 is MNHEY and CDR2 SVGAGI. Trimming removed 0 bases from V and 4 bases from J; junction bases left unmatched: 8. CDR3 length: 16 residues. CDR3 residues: CASSYSETGLGTEAFF. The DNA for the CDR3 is TGTGCCAGCAGTTACTCGGAGACAGGGCTCGGCACTGAAGCTTTCTTT.

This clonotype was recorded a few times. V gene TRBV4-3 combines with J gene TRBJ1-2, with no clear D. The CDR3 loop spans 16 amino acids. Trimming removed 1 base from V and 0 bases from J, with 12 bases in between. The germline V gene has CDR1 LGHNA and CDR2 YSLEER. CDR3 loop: CASSQVEVWANYGYTF. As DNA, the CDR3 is TGCGCCAGCAGCCAAGTCGAAGTATGGGCTAACTATGGCTACACCTTC.

In DNA form, the CDR3 reads TGCGCCAGCAGCCAAGGAATCTATAACACCGGGGAGCTGTTTTTT. Protein sequence: CASSQGIYNTGELFF. The chain recombines TRBV4-3 with TRBJ2-2, with D uncertain. CDR1 LGHNA and CDR2 YSLEER come from the germline V gene. V was clipped by 1 base and J by 2 bases, with 8 bases between them. The CDR3 extends over 15 amino acids.

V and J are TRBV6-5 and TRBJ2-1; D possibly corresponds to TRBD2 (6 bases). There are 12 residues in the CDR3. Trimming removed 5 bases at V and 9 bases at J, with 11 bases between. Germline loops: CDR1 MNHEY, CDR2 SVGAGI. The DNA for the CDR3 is TGTGCCAGCAGTCCCCTTAGCGGTGAGCAGTTCTTC. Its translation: CASSPLSGEQFF.

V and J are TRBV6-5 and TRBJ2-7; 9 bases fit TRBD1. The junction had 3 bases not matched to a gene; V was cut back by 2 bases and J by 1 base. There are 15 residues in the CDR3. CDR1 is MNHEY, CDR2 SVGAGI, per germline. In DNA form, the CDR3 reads TGTGCCAGCAGTTACAGAGACAGGGGGTCCTACGAGCAGTACTTC. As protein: CASSYRDRGSYEQYF.

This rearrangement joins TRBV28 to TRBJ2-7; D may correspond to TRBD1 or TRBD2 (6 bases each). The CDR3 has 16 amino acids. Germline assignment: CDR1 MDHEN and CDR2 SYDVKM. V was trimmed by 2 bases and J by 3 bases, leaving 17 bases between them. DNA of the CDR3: TGTGCCAGCAGTTTACCGCTTGGGCGGGGACACTACGAGCAGTACTTC. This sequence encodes CASSLPLGRGHYEQYF.